One sample yielded the 10 T cell receptor beta chains listed below, sequenced in a study of cytomegalovirus exposure and HLA in healthy donors. Sequencing used immunoSEQ multiplex PCR; TCRdb keeps in-frame clones, though not all of them. The sample lists under 400,000 clones; approximately 91% were seen once. Sequencing input: PBMCs. The receptors shown here come from a man aged 30 to 45 in good health and CMV-seronegative.

The CDR3 spells CASSQDSRGYNSPLHF. The CDR3 DNA sequence: TGCGCCAGCAGCCAAGATTCCAGGGGGTATAATTCACCCCTCCACTTT. The V gene is TRBV4-1, the J gene TRBJ1-6; 7 nucleotides line up with TRBD1. The CDR3 is 16 amino acids. V lost 0 bases to trimming and J lost 4 bases; unmatched junction nucleotides: 3. CDR1 and CDR2 (germline): MGHRA, YSYEKL.

This clone was picked up a small number of times. V is TRBV25-1 and J is TRBJ1-6; TRBD1 aligns across 8 bases. The CDR3 extends over 14 amino acids. V lost 5 bases to trimming and J lost 5 bases; unmatched junction nucleotides: 2. Germline V gives CDR1 MGHDK, CDR2 SYGVNS. CDR3 protein: CASSQGANNSPLHF. The CDR3 nucleotides are TGTGCCAGCAGTCAGGGGGCGAATAATTCACCCCTCCACTTT.

This sequence joins TRBV18 and TRBJ2-5; possibly TRBD2 for D (7 bases). Germline loops: CDR1 KGHSH, CDR2 LQKENI. This CDR3 contains 15 residues. Trimming removed 3 bases from V and 5 bases from J, with 16 bases in between. The DNA for the CDR3 is TGTGCCAGCTCACCCCCCGGGGGGCCCTGGGAGACCCAGTACTTC. Amino acids: CASSPPGGPWETQYF. The full variable domain, in which reference TRBV18 and TRBJ2-5 provide the parts outside the CDR3, is NAGVMQNPRHLVRRRGQEARLRCSPMKGHSHVYWYRQLPEEGLKFMVYLQKENIIDESGMPKERFSAEFPKEGPSILRIQQVVRGDSAAYFCASSPPGGPWETQYFGPGTRLLVL.

The chain employs TRBV5-1 and TRBJ1-4; a weak D match, TRBD1 (6 bases). The ends were cut back, 5 bases at V and 5 bases at J, with 16 bases in the middle. The CDR3 extends over 15 amino acids. Germline values: CDR1 SGHRS, CDR2 YFSETQ. CDR3 in DNA: TGCGCCAGCAGGACCACGTGGGGGCCCAATGAAAAACTGTTTTTT. Amino acids: CASRTTWGPNEKLFF.

CDR3 DNA sequence: TGTGCCAGCAGCTTAGGGCCCAAGGGGTCAGGGGTGGTGAGACTCTCTGGAAACACCATATATTTT. Residues: CASSLGPKGSGVVRLSGNTIYF. The chain couples TRBV7-8 to TRBJ1-3; D is possibly TRBD1 (6 bases). The ends were cut back, 1 base at V and 0 bases at J, with 28 bases in the middle. In germline, CDR1 is SGHVS, CDR2 FQNEAQ. The CDR3 sequence is 22 residues long. The complete variable domain, with remaining parts taken from reference TRBV7-8 and TRBJ1-3, reads GAGVSQSPRYKVAKRGQDVALRCDPISGHVSLFWYQQALGQGPEFLTYFQNEAQLDKSGLPSDRFFAERPEGSVSTLKIQRTQQEDSAVYLCASSLGPKGSGVVRLSGNTIYFGEGSWLTVV.

The chain links TRBV6-4 to TRBJ2-3; 7 bases match TRBD2. Trimming at V came to 6 bases and at J to 4 bases, leaving 10 bases not matched to a gene. This CDR3 has 15 residues. Germline V gene sequence: CDR1 MRHNA, CDR2 SNTAGT. CDR3 region: CASSEAGGGADTQYF. The CDR3 DNA reads TGTGCCAGCAGCGAGGCCGGGGGAGGGGCAGATACGCAGTATTTT.

V is TRBV25-1 and J is TRBJ1-3, with 8 bases lining up with TRBD1. Unmatched junction bases numbered 7, after V lost 1 base and J lost 2 bases. CDR3 length equals 17 residues. Germline V gives CDR1 MGHDK, CDR2 SYGVNS. CDR3: CASSEFLGQGTGNTIYF. Here the CDR3 DNA reads TGTGCCAGCAGTGAATTTCTAGGACAGGGAACTGGAAACACCATATATTTT. Combining the CDR3 with reference TRBV25-1 and TRBJ1-3 gives the whole variable domain EADIYQTPRYLVIGTGKKITLECSQTMGHDKMYWYQQDPGMELHLIHYSYGVNSTEKGDLSSESTVSRIRTEHFPLTLESARPSHTSQYLCASSEFLGQGTGNTIYFGEGSWLTVV.

The chain combines TRBV9 with TRBJ1-6, with 11 positions matching TRBD1. V gave up 4 bases and J gave up 9 bases; unmatched junction bases: 9. The CDR3 runs 16 residues. Germline V CDR1 and CDR2: SGDLS, YYNGEE. Here the CDR3 reads CASSPRPGTGGSPLHF. CDR3 sequence (DNA): TGTGCCAGCAGCCCCCGACCCGGGACAGGGGGTTCACCCCTCCACTTT.

The table lists this clone with a few counts. J is TRBJ1-1 and V is TRBV7-2; perhaps TRBD1 as D (5 bases). The CDR3 totals 16 residues. Trimming shortened V by 0 bases and J by 0 bases, and 11 bases separated the two germline ends. Germline V gene data show CDR1 as SGHTA and CDR2 as FQGNSA. The CDR3 nucleotides are TGTGCCAGCAGCTTAGCTCTGGGGGGTCTGAACACTGAAGCTTTCTTT. Translating gives CASSLALGGLNTEAFF.

In DNA form, the CDR3 reads TGTGCCAGCAGCAGTGGAGCCAATCAGCCCCAGCATTTT. Residues: CASSSGANQPQHF. The chain uses TRBV7-2 and TRBJ1-5, with D unresolved. Germline values: CDR1 SGHTA, CDR2 FQGNSA. The CDR3 extends over 13 amino acids. Trimming stripped 5 bases from V and 3 bases from J, with 8 bases between.